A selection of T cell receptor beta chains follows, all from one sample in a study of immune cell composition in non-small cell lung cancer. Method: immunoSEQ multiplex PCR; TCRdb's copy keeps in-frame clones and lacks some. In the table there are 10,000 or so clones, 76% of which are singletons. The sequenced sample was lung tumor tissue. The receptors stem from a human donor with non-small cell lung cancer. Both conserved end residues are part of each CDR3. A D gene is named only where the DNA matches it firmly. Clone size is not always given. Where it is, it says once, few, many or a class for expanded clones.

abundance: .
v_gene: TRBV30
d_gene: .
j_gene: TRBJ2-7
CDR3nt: TGTGCCTGGGGGGACGTACGGGAGCAGTACTTC
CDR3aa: CAWGDVREQYF

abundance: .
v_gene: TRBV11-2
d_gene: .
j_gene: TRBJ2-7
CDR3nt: TGTGCCAGCAGCTTAGCCAGCTACGAGCAGTACTTC
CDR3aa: CASSLASYEQYF

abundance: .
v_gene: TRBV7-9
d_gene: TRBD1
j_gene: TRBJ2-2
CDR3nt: TGTGCCAGCAGTTATGGGACAGGGGGGACCGGGGAGCTGTTTTTT
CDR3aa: CASSYGTGGTGELFF

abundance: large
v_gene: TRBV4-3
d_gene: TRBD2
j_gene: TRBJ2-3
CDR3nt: TGCGCCAGCAGCCAAAAACTAGCGGGCCAGCCAGATACGCAGTATTTT
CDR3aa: CASSQKLAGQPDTQYF

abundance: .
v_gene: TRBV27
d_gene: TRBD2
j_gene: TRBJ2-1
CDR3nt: TGTGCCAGCAGTTTGACTAGCGGGGGCCAGAAGGAGCAGTTCTTC
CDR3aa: CASSLTSGGQKEQFF

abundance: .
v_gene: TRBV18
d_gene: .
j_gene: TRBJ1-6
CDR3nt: TGTGCCAGCTCACCCCTAGACAGCGCCTCTAATTCACCCCTCCACTTT
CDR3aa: CASSPLDSASNSPLHF

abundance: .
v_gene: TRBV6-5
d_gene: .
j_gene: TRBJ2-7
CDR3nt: TGTGCCAGCAGTTACTCGAAGACCTACGAGCAGTACTTC
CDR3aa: CASSYSKTYEQYF

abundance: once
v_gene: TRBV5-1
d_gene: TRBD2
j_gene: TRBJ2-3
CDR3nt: TGCGCCAGCAGCTTGGGGGCGGGGGACGGCACAGATACGCAGTATTTT
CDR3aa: CASSLGAGDGTDTQYF

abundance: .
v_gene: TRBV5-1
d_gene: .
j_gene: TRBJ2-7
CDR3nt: TGCGCCAGCAGCCTGGGACAAATCGAGCAGTACTTC
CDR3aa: CASSLGQIEQYF

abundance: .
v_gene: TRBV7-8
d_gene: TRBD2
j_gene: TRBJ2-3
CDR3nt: TGTGCCAGCAGCCCAGGACTAGCGGGGGCCAAGTGGGATACGCAGTATTTT
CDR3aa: CASSPGLAGAKWDTQYF

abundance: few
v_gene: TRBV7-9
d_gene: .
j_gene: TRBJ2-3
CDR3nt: TGTGCCAGCAGCTTAGGGGGGGTCACAGATACGCAGTATTTT
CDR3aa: CASSLGGVTDTQYF

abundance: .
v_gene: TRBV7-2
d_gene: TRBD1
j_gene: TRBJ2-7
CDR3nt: TGTGCCAGCAGCCCAGGGACAGTGTACGAGCAGTACTTC
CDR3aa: CASSPGTVYEQYF

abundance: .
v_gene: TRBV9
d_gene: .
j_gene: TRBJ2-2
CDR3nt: TGTGCCAGCAGCGTAGAGTGGCAATCCGGGGAGCTGTTTTTT
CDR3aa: CASSVEWQSGELFF

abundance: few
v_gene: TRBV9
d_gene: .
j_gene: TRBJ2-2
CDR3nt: TGTGCCAGCAGCGGGACTATCAAGTCTTACGGGGAGCTGTTTTTT
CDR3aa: CASSGTIKSYGELFF

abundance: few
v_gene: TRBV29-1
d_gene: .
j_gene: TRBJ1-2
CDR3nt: TGCAGCGTTGTGTCCAGGGACAACTATGGCTACACCTTC
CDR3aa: CSVVSRDNYGYTF

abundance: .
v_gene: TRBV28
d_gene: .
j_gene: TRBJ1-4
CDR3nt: TGTGCCAGCAGTTGGGACGGTCTCGAAAAACTGTTTTTT
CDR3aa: CASSWDGLEKLFF

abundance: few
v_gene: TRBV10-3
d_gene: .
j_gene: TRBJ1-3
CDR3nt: TGTGCCATCAGTGTGGGGCAGGGAGACACCATATATTTT
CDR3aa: CAISVGQGDTIYF

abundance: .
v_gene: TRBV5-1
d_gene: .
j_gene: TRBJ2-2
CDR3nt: TGCGCCAGCGGCTACCCGGGACAAAACACCGGGGAGCTGTTTTTT
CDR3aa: CASGYPGQNTGELFF

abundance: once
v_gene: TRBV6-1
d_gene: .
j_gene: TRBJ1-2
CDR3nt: TGTGCCGTACGAGACCCACCGAATTATGGCTACACCTTC
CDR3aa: CAVRDPPNYGYTF

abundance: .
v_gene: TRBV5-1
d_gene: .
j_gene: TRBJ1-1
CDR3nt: TGCGCCAGCAGCTTGGAAGGGTCGGGACTATACACTGAAGCTTTCTTT
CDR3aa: CASSLEGSGLYTEAFF

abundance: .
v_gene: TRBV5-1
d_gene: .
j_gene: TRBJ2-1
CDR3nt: TGCGCCAGCAGCTTGTTGGGCGGGCCTCTTGGGCATGAGCAGTTCTTC
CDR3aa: CASSLLGGPLGHEQFF

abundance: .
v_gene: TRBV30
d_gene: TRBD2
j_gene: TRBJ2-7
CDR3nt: TGTGCCTGGAGTGTACTTACTAGCGGGGGGGCAGCCTACGAGCAGTACTTC
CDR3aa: CAWSVLTSGGAAYEQYF

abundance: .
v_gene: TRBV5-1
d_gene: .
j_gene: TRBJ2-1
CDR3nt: TGCGCCAGCAGCGACCTTGATGAGCAGTTCTTC
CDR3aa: CASSDLDEQFF

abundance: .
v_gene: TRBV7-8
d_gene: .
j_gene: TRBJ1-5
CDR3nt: TGTGCCAGCAGCTTACAACAGGGCAATCAGCCCCAGCATTTT
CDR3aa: CASSLQQGNQPQHF

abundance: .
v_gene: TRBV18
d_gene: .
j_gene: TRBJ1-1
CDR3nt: TGTGCCAGCTCGGAGGTCGGAAGACTAAACACTGAAGCTTTCTTT
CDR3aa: CASSEVGRLNTEAFF

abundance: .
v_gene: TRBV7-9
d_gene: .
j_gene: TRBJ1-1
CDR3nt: TGTGCCAGCAGTCTCAGCAGAGCTTTCTTT
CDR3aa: CASSLSRAFF

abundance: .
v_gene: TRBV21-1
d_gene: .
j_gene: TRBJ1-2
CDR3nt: TGTGCCAGCGGGCCTCCCAGCCGGGACAGGCTAGCTTACGCTAACTATGGCTACACCTTC
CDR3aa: CASGPPSRDRLAYANYGYTF

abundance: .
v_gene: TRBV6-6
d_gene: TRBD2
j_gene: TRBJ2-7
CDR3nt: TGTGCCGCCCAGAGGGGGACTAGCGGGATTGGTTACGAGCAGTACTTC
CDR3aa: CAAQRGTSGIGYEQYF

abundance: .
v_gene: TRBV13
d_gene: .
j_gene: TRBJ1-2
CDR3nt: TGTGCCAGCAGCCTTGCAGATTATGGCTACACCTTC
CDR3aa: CASSLADYGYTF

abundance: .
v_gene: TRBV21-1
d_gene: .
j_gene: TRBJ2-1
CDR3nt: TGTGCCACCCCTTTCCGGCCCCCCTTCTACAATGAGCAGTTCTTC
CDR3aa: CATPFRPPFYNEQFF

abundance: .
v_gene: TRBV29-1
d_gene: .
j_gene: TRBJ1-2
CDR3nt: TGCAGCGTACCCGACCGGGGCTATGGCTACACCTTC
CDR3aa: CSVPDRGYGYTF

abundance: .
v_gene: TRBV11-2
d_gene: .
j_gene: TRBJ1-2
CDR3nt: TGTGCCAGCAGCTTAGATATAAGACGGAGCTATGGCTACACCTTC
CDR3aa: CASSLDIRRSYGYTF

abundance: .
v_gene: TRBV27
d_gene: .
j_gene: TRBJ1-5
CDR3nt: TGTGCCAGCAGTTTTTTTGAAGGTCAGCCCCAGCATTTT
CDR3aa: CASSFFEGQPQHF

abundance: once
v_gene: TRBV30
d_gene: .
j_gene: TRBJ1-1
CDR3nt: TGTGCCTGGTTCTATCGGACAAACACTGAAGCTTTCTTT
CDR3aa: CAWFYRTNTEAFF

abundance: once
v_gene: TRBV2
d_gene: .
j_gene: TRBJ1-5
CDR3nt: TGTGCCAGCAGGGAGCAGGGCTTGAGCAATCAGCCCCAGCATTTT
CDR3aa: CASREQGLSNQPQHF

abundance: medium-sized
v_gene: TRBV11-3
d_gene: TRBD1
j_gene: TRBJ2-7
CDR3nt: TGTGCCAGCAGCTTAAAGACAGGGGAGCAGTACTTC
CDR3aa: CASSLKTGEQYF

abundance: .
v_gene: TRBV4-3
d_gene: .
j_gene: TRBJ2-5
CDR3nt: TGCGCCAGCAGCCAAGATGCTCTGGACCCCCGTGAGACCCAGTACTTC
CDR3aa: CASSQDALDPRETQYF

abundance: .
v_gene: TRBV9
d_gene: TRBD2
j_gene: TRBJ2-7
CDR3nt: TGTGCCAGCAGCGTCAGCGGGAGGGCCTACGAGCAGTACTTC
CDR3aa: CASSVSGRAYEQYF

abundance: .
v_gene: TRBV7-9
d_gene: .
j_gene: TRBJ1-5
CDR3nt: TGTGCCAGCAGCTTAGGGCTGACCAGGGAGCCCCAGCATTTT
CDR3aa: CASSLGLTREPQHF

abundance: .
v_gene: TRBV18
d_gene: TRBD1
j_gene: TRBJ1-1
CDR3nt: TGTGCCAGCTCACCGCGGACAGGGAATACTGAAGCTTTCTTT
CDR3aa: CASSPRTGNTEAFF

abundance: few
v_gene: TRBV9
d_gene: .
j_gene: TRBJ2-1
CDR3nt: TGTGCCAGCAGCGTAGGCGGGGAGCAGTTCTTC
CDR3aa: CASSVGGEQFF

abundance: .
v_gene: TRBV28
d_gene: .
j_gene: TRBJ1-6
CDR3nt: TGTGCCAGCAGCGTCCGTAGGGGTTATAATTCACCCCTCCACTTT
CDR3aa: CASSVRRGYNSPLHF

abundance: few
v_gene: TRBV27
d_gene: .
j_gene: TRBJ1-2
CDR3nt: TGTGCCAGCAGCCCCCCCGGACAGCTCTATGGCTACACCTTC
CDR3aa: CASSPPGQLYGYTF

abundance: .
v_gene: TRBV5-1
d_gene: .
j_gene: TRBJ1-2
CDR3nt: TGCGCCAGCAGCGAGGCGCTTGACTATGGCTACACCTTC
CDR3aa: CASSEALDYGYTF

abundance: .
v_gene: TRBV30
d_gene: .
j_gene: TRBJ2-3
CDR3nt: TGTGCCTGGAGTCCCCTAATCACAGATACGCAGTATTTT
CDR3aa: CAWSPLITDTQYF

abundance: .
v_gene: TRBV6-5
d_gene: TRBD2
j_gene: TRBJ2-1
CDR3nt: TGTGCCAGCAGCAACACGGGACTAACCTACAATGAGCAGTTCTTC
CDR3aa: CASSNTGLTYNEQFF

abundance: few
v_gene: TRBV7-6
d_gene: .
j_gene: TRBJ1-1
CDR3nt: TGTGCCAGCAGCTTAGCGGGGCGGGGGCAGGAAGCTTTCTTT
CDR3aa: CASSLAGRGQEAFF

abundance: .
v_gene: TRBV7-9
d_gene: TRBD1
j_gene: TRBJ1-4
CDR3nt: TGTGCCAGCAGCGCGGATAGACAGGGCGAAAAACTGTTTTTT
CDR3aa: CASSADRQGEKLFF

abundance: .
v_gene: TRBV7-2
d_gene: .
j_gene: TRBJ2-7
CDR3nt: TGTGCCAGCAGCTTAGGGGGGGACCCACTGGGGTACGAGCAGTACTTC
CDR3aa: CASSLGGDPLGYEQYF

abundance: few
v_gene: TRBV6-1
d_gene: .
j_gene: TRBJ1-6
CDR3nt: TGTGCCAGCAGCGCGAATTACCCCTCCCTCCACTTT
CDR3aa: CASSANYPSLHF